This TCR beta chain was documented in a study of shared T cell receptors in the human thymus. Using immunoSEQ multiplex PCR, the repertoire was profiled, and TCRdb retains in-frame clones only, with some absent. The repertoire holds some 660,000 clones, with around 87% as singletons. The J segment lost 1 base and the V segment lost 4 bases, leaving 7 bases of the junction unmatched. Germline lookup yields CDR1 SGHDT and CDR2 YYEEEE. The CDR3 has 15 residues. The same data also contributed to another study, on human thymus T cells. Per that paper: Thymus tissue for the work was resected from patients undergoing corrective heart surgery.

The sequence derives from a boy younger than two with a congenital heart defect. Sequencing was done on a sample of thymocytes. J is TRBJ1-1 and V is TRBV5-6; 7 bases are shared with TRBD1. The CDR3 loop is CASSVGQAKNTEAFF. The CDR3 nucleotides are TGTGCCAGCAGCGTTGGACAGGCGAAGAACACTGAAGCTTTCTTT.